This TCR beta chain was captured by sequencing in a study of shared clonotypes between healthy human individuals. Regarding the study as a whole: Shared clonotypes: approximately 5% naive CD4, under 4% naive CD8, roughly 2.4% memory CD4, 0.4% to 0.5% memory CD8.

Original processing notes: Junction-only sequences produced by ImmunoSEQ had no quality scores, so filtering differed. Here immunoSEQ multiplex PCR was the method, and the copy in TCRdb shows in-frame clones only, minus some. V and J calls and clone size are as listed in that table; D and trimming were resolved from the DNA. The table lists some 1,100,000 clones, 78% of them singletons. CDR3 length: 12 amino acids. V gave up 5 bases and J gave up 7 bases, with 9 bases separating them. CDR1 MDHEN and CDR2 SYDVKM come from the germline V gene. To note about this clone: Its antigen remains unknown.

The donors were all Caucasian adults (living in Nashville, Tennessee). The authors divided CD4+ cells into CD45RA+ naive and CD45RA-negative memory subsets. J is TRBJ2-4 and V is TRBV28; D gene uncertain. The TCR was taken from a man younger than 35 in good health. Some clones in this sample may be carry-over from other donors' samples. Sequenced: memory CD4+ T cells from PBMCs. Subset reported: CD45RA-negative fraction. CDR3: CASSPHGNIQYF. Here the CDR3 DNA reads TGTGCCAGCAGTCCTCATGGTAACATTCAGTACTTC.